These T cell receptor beta chains were read from a single sample in a study of T cells in Graves' hyperthyroidism and ophthalmopathy. TCRdb recomputed calls from the multiplex PCR reads with MiXCR, one row per CDR3 protein. The data contain about 400,000 distinct CDR3 sequences, approximately 15% of them singletons. The sequenced sample was blood. The receptors stem from a woman younger than 30 with Graves' hyperthyroidism. The CDR3 runs from the conserved cysteine through the conserved F or W. D genes are given only for firm matches. Part of the rows lack a size; the others show once, few, many or a class for expanded clones.

d_call	v_call	j_call	clone_size	cdr3_nt	cdr3_aa
TRBD1	TRBV6-2/TRBV6-3	TRBJ2-5	many	TGTGCCAGCAGCAACGACAGGGGAGATCGAGAGACCCAGTACTTC	CASSNDRGDRETQYF
TRBD2	TRBV3-1	TRBJ2-2	many	TGTGCCAGCAGCCGTAGCGGGAGGGCCGCCACCGGGGAGCTGTTTTTT	CASSRSGRAATGELFF
-	TRBV28	TRBJ1-2	many	TGTGCCAGCACTCAGGAGACTAGTGGCTACACCTTC	CASTQETSGYTF
TRBD1	TRBV7-9	TRBJ1-2	many	TGTGCCAGCAGCTTTACAGGGGGCCCTGGCTACACCTTC	CASSFTGGPGYTF
TRBD2	TRBV25-1	TRBJ2-2	-	TGTGCCAGCAGTGACGGGAGGGCCACCCGGGAGCTGTTTTTT	CASSDGRATRELFF
-	TRBV7-2	TRBJ2-3	-	TGTGCCAGCAGCTTAGATGGGACTACGCAGTATTTT	CASSLDGTTQYF
-	TRBV5-1	TRBJ1-5	-	TGCGCCAGCAGCTTGGAAGGAGGGACCCCGGAGCCCCAGCATTTT	CASSLEGGTPEPQHF
TRBD2	TRBV9	TRBJ2-6	-	TGTGCCAGCAGCCCTAGCGGGAGTACGGCTGGGGCCAACGTCCTGACTTTC	CASSPSGSTAGANVLTF
-	TRBV24-1	TRBJ2-7	many	TGTGCCACCAGTGGGCGGGGTCTAAACTCCTACGAGCAGTACTTC	CATSGRGLNSYEQYF
-	TRBV9	TRBJ2-1	many	TGTGCCAGCAGCGTAGAGGCGAACTACAATGAGCAGTTCTTC	CASSVEANYNEQFF
-	TRBV28	TRBJ1-2	many	TGTGCCCTATTCGGGAACTATGGCTACACCTTC	CALFGNYGYTF
-	TRBV12-3/TRBV12-4	TRBJ2-7	many	TGTGCCAGCAGCCCTCCCGATTCTAGCTCCTACGAGCAGTACTTC	CASSPPDSSSYEQYF
TRBD2	TRBV30	TRBJ2-3	-	TGTGCCTGTCAACCTAGCGGGAGTGTTGGCACAGATACGCAGTATTTT	CACQPSGSVGTDTQYF
TRBD1	TRBV2	TRBJ2-1	many	TGTGCCAGCAGTGATCGACGGGTGGGCCCGGGACAGGGGTTTATCAATGAGCAGTTCTTC	CASSDRRVGPGQGFINEQFF
TRBD2	TRBV5-1	TRBJ2-7	many	TGCGCCAGCAGGCCCGGGACTAGCGTCTACGAGCAGTACTTC	CASRPGTSVYEQYF
TRBD1	TRBV5-1	TRBJ2-3	many	TGCGCCAGCCGCATACATGGACAGGGGTACACAGATACGCAGTATTTT	CASRIHGQGYTDTQYF
TRBD2	TRBV12-3/TRBV12-4	TRBJ2-2	many	TGTGCCGGGAGGACTAGGAGCACCGGGGAGCTGTTTTTT	CAGRTRSTGELFF
-	TRBV6-2/TRBV6-3	TRBJ2-2	many	TGTGCCAGCAGAGGGGGCACCGGGGAGCTGTTTTTT	CASRGGTGELFF
-	TRBV4-1	TRBJ1-4	-	TGCGCCAGCAGCCAGGTCATTCGGCGTGAAAAACTGCTTTTT	CASSQVIRREKLLF
TRBD1	TRBV15	TRBJ1-5	many	TGTGCCACCAGCAGAGATAGGGACAGGGGTCAGCCCCAGCATTTT	CATSRDRDRGQPQHF
-	TRBV20-1	TRBJ2-1	many	TGCAGTGCTAGAGATTGGTCGGGTGAGCAGTTCTTC	CSARDWSGEQFF
-	TRBV11-2	TRBJ1-3	many	TGTGCCAGCAGCCAAGGAGCAACTGGAAACACCATATATTTT	CASSQGATGNTIYF
-	TRBV6-5	TRBJ2-7	many	TGTGCCAGCAGGGCCGGGACCCTCTCCTACGAGCAGTACTTC	CASRAGTLSYEQYF
TRBD1	TRBV28	TRBJ1-5	few	TGTGCCAGCAGTTCCTATGGGGACAGGAAGAGCAATCAGGTCCAGCATTTT	CASSSYGDRKSNQVQHF
-	TRBV12-3/TRBV12-4	TRBJ2-7	-	TGTGCCAGCAGTTTAGATACTAGCTCCTACGAGCAGTACTTC	CASSLDTSSYEQYF
-	TRBV7-9	TRBJ2-5	-	TGTGCCAGCAGCTCAGGACGTATAGAAGGAGAGACCCAGTACTTC	CASSSGRIEGETQYF
-	TRBV12-3/TRBV12-4	TRBJ2-1	many	TGTGCCAGCAGTTTGATGGGTGAGCAGTTCTTC	CASSLMGEQFF
TRBD2	TRBV30	TRBJ2-3	-	TGTGCCTGGAGAGGACTAGCGGGAGGGCCGGGGGATACGCAGTATTTT	CAWRGLAGGPGDTQYF
-	TRBV12-3/TRBV12-4	TRBJ2-2	few	TGTGCCAGCACTCCGATCCTCGAGGCCGGGGAGCTGTTTTTT	CASTPILEAGELFF
-	TRBV2	TRBJ1-2	-	TGTGCCAGCAGTGACGGGCAGGGAGGGTATGGCTACACCTTC	CASSDGQGGYGYTF
-	TRBV19	TRBJ1-6	few	TGTGCCAGTAGAGCAGGACCTTCCTATAATTCACCCCTCCACTTT	CASRAGPSYNSPLHF
TRBD1	TRBV7-9	TRBJ1-1	few	TGTGCCAGCAGCTTAGGTTCCCAGGGGGGTACTGAAGCTTTCTTT	CASSLGSQGGTEAFF
-	TRBV2	TRBJ2-4	many	TGTGCTGCGGGGTTAGCCAAAAACATTCAGTACTTC	CAAGLAKNIQYF
-	TRBV28	TRBJ2-5	many	TGTGCCAGCAGTTTATTCGGGCGCAGGCAAGAGACCCAGTACTTC	CASSLFGRRQETQYF
-	TRBV5-1	TRBJ1-1	many	TGCGCCAGCAGCTTGACAGCCAGCATGAACACTGAAGCTTTCTTT	CASSLTASMNTEAFF
-	TRBV4-2	TRBJ2-7	few	TGTGCCAGCAGCCAAGAGGCTAGCTCCCACGAGCAGTACTTC	CASSQEASSHEQYF
-	TRBV30	TRBJ2-1	many	TGTGCCTGGAGTGGGGGGGCACGCGGCTACAATGAGCAGTTCTTC	CAWSGGARGYNEQFF
-	TRBV29-1	TRBJ1-5	-	TGCAGCGTTGAAAGGGGGGGGGATATGGATCAGCCCCAGCATTTT	CSVERGGDMDQPQHF
-	TRBV15	TRBJ2-7	-	TGTGCCACCAGCGGGGGTCAAAGGCCCTCCTACGAGCAGTACTTC	CATSGGQRPSYEQYF
-	TRBV29-1	TRBJ1-1	few	TGCAGCGTTGATAGGGCCCTATTGCCTGAAGCTTTCTTT	CSVDRALLPEAFF
-	TRBV19	TRBJ2-1	-	TGTGCCAGTAGTATAGGAGGGACCTACAATGAGCAGTTCTTC	CASSIGGTYNEQFF
TRBD2	TRBV14	TRBJ2-7	few	TGTGCCAGCAGCCCAAGCCTAGCGGGAACCCCGCAGTACTTC	CASSPSLAGTPQYF
-	TRBV20-1	TRBJ2-5	many	TGCAGTGCTAGTCGAGCGTTCCAAGAGACCCAGTACTTC	CSASRAFQETQYF
TRBD1	TRBV2	TRBJ2-1	-	TGTGCCAGCAGTCCTCTGGGGACAGGGGTTCATGAGCAGTTCTTC	CASSPLGTGVHEQFF
TRBD2	TRBV7-8	TRBJ2-7	few	TGTGCCAGCAGCTTAGCGGTCCGGACTAGCGGGAAAGCCGTGTCCTTC	CASSLAVRTSGKAVSF
-	TRBV29-1	TRBJ2-3	few	TGCAGCGTTGAGCTGGCAGGGGAAAGAACAGATACGCAGTATTTT	CSVELAGERTDTQYF
-	TRBV19	TRBJ2-2	many	TGTGCCAGTAGTATAGTTTATGAGGGGGCGAACACCGGGGAGCTGTTTTTT	CASSIVYEGANTGELFF
TRBD1	TRBV6-5	TRBJ1-1	-	TGTGCCAGCAGATTACAGGGGGGGTTAACGGAAGCTTTCTTT	CASRLQGGLTEAFF
-	TRBV6-2/TRBV6-3	TRBJ1-4	-	TGTGCCAGCAGTTACTCACCCGAAAATGAAAAACTGTTTTTT	CASSYSPENEKLFF
TRBD1	TRBV7-9	TRBJ1-3	-	TGTGCCAGCAGCCGGACAGGGGGAAACACCATATATTTT	CASSRTGGNTIYF
-	TRBV7-9	TRBJ2-7	few	TGTGCCAGCAGCCCCAGGATCCCCTACGAGCAGTACTTC	CASSPRIPYEQYF